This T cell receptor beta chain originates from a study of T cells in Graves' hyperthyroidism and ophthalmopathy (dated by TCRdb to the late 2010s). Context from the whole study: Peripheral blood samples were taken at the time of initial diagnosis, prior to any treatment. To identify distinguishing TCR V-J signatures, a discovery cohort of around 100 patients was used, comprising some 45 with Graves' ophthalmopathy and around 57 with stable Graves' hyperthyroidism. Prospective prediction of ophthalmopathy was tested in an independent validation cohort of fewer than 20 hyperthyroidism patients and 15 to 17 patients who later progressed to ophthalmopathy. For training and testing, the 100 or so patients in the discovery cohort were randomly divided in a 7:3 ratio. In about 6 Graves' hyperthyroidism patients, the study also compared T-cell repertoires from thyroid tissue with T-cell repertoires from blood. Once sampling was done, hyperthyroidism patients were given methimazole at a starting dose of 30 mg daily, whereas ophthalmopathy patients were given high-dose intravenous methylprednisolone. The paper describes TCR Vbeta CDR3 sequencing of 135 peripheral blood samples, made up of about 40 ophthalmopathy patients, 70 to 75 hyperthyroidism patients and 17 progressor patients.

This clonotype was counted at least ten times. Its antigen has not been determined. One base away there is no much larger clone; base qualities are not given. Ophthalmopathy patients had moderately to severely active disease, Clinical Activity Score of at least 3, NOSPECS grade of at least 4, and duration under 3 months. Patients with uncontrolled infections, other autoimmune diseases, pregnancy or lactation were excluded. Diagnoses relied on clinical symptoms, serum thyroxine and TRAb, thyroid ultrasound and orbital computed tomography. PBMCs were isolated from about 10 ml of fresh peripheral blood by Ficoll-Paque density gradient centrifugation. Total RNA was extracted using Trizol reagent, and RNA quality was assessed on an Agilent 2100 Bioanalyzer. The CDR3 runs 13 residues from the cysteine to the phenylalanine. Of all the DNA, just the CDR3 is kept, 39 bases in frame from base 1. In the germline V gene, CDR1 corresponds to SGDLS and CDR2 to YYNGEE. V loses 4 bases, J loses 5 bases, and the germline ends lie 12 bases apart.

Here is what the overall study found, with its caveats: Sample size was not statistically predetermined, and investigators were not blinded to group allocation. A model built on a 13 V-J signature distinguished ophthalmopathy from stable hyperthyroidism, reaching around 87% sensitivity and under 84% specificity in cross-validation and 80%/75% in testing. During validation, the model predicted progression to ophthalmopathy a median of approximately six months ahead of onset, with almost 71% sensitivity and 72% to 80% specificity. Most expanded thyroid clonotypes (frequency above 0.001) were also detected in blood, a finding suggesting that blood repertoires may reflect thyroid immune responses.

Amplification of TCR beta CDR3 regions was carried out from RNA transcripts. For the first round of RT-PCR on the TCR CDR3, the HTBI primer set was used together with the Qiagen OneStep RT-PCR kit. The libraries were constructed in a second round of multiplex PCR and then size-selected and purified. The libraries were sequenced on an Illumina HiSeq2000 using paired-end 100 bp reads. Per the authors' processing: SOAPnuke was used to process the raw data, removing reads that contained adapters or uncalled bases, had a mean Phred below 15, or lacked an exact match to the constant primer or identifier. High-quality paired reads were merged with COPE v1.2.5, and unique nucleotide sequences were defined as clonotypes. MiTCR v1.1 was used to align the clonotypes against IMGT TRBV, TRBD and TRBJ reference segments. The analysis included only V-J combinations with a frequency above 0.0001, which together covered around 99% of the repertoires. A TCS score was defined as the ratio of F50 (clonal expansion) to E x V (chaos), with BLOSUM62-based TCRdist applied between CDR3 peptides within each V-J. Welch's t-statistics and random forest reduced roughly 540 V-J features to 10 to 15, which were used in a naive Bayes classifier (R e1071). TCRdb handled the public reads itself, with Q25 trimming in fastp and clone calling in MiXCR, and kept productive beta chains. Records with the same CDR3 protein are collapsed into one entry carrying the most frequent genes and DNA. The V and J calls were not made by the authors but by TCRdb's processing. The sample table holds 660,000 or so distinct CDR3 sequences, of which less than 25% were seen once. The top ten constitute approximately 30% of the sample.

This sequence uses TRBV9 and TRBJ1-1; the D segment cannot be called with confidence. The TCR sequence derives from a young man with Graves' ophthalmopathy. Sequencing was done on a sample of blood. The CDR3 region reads CASSHTDRTEAFF. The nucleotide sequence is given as TGTGCCAGCAGCCATACAGATCGAACTGAAGCTTTCTTT.